This TCR beta chain derives from a study of T cell responses to AZD1222 COVID-19 vaccine. Study context: Both about-4-week and about-12-week second-dose recipients were combined.

Clones were read by immunoSEQ multiplex PCR, and TCRdb kept only the in-frame ones, dropping some. The sample carries about 140,000 clones, around 89% recorded once. Trimming cost V 4 bases and J 7 bases; bases outside gene matches: 5. The germline gives CDR1 SGHAT, CDR2 FQNNGV. CDR3 length: 14 amino acids. Study conclusions and caveats: Researchers report vaccine-associated CD4 TCRs spanning spike, with dominance at 160-218 and 743-854. Among AZD1222 vaccinees, only 5 to 7 were seropositive at baseline.

Of note for this clone: Antigen specificity is unknown.

The sequence came from an adult in good health. The gene calls are TRBV11-2 and TRBJ1-4, with 8 bases aligning to TRBD1. This specimen consisted of peripheral blood, obtained on day 0 of AZD1222 vaccination. The CDR3 protein is CASSSGQGGEKLFF. The CDR3 DNA follows: TGTGCCAGCAGCTCAGGACAGGGAGGTGAAAAACTGTTTTTT.